This entry is about one TCR beta chain. CDR3 size: 12 residues. V lost 5 bases, J lost 7 bases, and 12 bases lay in between. The germline V gene has CDR1 SSHAT and CDR2 FNYEAQ (reference sequence). Here immunoSEQ multiplex PCR was the method, and the copy in TCRdb shows in-frame clones only, minus some. The table lists 13,000 or so clones, just over 85% of them singletons. This record belongs to a study of technical replicates of blood from several donors. Material for sequencing was PBMCs. This rearrangement joins TRBV7-7 to TRBJ2-7; perhaps TRBD2 as D (5 bases). The receptor was derived from a human donor in good health. The CDR3 DNA follows: TGTGCCAGCAGCAACCCTTCGGGAGAGCAGTACTTC. Protein sequence: CASSNPSGEQYF.